The rows below give T cell receptor beta chains drawn from one sample of a study of CD8+ T cells in alopecia areata. Profiled with immunoSEQ multiplex PCR; TCRdb holds only in-frame clones, not every one. The repertoire holds more than 110,000 clones, with around 60% as singletons. The specimen was CD4+ T cells sorted from blood, collected at week 0. These receptors were obtained from a human donor with alopecia areata. The CDR3 runs from the conserved cysteine through the conserved F or W. The D gene is left open where the match is weak. Size values are once, few and many counts, or a class for expanded clones, and some rows have none.

clone size,V gene,D gene,J gene,CDR3 DNA,CDR3 protein
.,TRBV15,.,TRBJ1-1,TGTGCCACCAGCAGAGGAGGCATACTAATGAACACTGAAGCTTTCTTT,CATSRGGILMNTEAFF
.,TRBV29-1,TRBD1,TRBJ2-3,TGCAGTACTACCGACAGACAGGGGGCCGGCACAGATACGCAGTATTTT,CSTTDRQGAGTDTQYF
.,TRBV6-6,.,TRBJ1-1,TGTGCCAGCAGTTCACCCGAGACAGGCCGTGGGTTAGAAGCTTTCTTT,CASSSPETGRGLEAFF
.,TRBV29-1,TRBD1,TRBJ2-7,TGCAGCGTTAATACAGGGGCGTGGGAGCAGTACTTC,CSVNTGAWEQYF
.,TRBV11-2,.,TRBJ2-6,TGTGCCAGCAGCTTAGACAGGGCCACATCTGGGGCCAACGTCCTGACTTTC,CASSLDRATSGANVLTF
.,TRBV29-1,TRBD1,TRBJ1-1,TGCAGCGTAAACAGGGGGTCATACACTGAAGCTTTCTTT,CSVNRGSYTEAFF
.,TRBV5-6,.,TRBJ2-1,TGTGCCAGCAGCTTATACAATGAGCAGTTCTTC,CASSLYNEQFF
.,TRBV27,TRBD2,TRBJ2-3,TGTGCCAGCAGTTTCTCGGGGGGGCCTAATACGCAGTATTTT,CASSFSGGPNTQYF
.,TRBV29-1,TRBD1,TRBJ2-7,TGCAGCGCCTATGTTCCGGGACAGTCCTACGAGCAGTACTTC,CSAYVPGQSYEQYF
few,TRBV5-6,.,TRBJ2-3,TGTGCCAGCAGAAGGGACACCACAGATACGCAGTATTTT,CASRRDTTDTQYF
.,TRBV6-5,TRBD1,TRBJ1-1,TGTGCCAGCAGTTGGACAGGGGAAACTGAAGCTTTCTTT,CASSWTGETEAFF
few,TRBV5-6,.,TRBJ2-1,TGTGCCAGCAGCTTTCCCAGCTCCTACAATGAGCAGTTCTTC,CASSFPSSYNEQFF
few,TRBV7-3,.,TRBJ1-1,TGTGCCAGCAGCCTGACGGGCGGGCCGAACACTGAAGCTTTCTTT,CASSLTGGPNTEAFF
once,TRBV29-1,.,TRBJ1-1,TGCAGCGCTCAGACTCAAAACGGGGCTGAAGCTTTCTTT,CSAQTQNGAEAFF
.,TRBV2,.,TRBJ2-4,TGTGCCAGCAGTGAACTAGCCAAAAACATTCAGTACTTC,CASSELAKNIQYF
few,TRBV30,TRBD2,TRBJ2-7,TGTGCCTGGGGGACTAGCGGCTCCTACGAGCAGTACTTC,CAWGTSGSYEQYF
.,TRBV20-1,.,TRBJ1-2,TGCAGTGCTAGGGAAAACTATGGCTACACCTTC,CSARENYGYTF
.,TRBV7-2,TRBD1,TRBJ2-6,TGTGCCAGCAGCCGACAGGGGTCTGGGGCCAACGTCCTGACTTTC,CASSRQGSGANVLTF
.,TRBV11-2,.,TRBJ2-2,TGTGCCAGCGGCGCCGGGCCCAACACCGGGGAGCTGTTTTTT,CASGAGPNTGELFF
.,TRBV29-1,.,TRBJ1-1,TGCAGCGTTGAAAGGCAGCTGAACACTGAAGCTTTCTTT,CSVERQLNTEAFF
.,TRBV29-1,.,TRBJ1-4,TGCAGCGTTACGACAAGGGGGAGATGGGAAAAACTGTTTTTT,CSVTTRGRWEKLFF
few,TRBV29-1,.,TRBJ2-7,TGCAGCGTTGAGGGGGCAGGGCAAATACACGAGCAGTACTTC,CSVEGAGQIHEQYF
.,TRBV27,.,TRBJ1-2,TGTGCCAGCAGTTTAAACAGGGCTAACTATGGCTACACCTTC,CASSLNRANYGYTF
.,TRBV29-1,TRBD1,TRBJ1-5,TGCAGCGTTGTTGTAGGGGGGACAGGGGATCAGCCCCAGCATTTT,CSVVVGGTGDQPQHF
.,TRBV7-3,.,TRBJ2-6,TGTGCCAGCAGCCCGACGGCCGCCAACTCTGGGGCCAACGTCCTGACTTTC,CASSPTAANSGANVLTF
few,TRBV25-1,.,TRBJ1-4,TGTGCCAGCAGCGAACAGGGTCCTCATGAAAAACTGTTTTTT,CASSEQGPHEKLFF
.,TRBV28,.,TRBJ1-4,TGTGCCGGCCAGGGTGCAACTAATGAAAAACTGTTTTTT,CAGQGATNEKLFF
.,TRBV6-6,.,TRBJ2-2,TGTGCCAGCAGTCCCGGGATGAACACCGGGGAGCTGTTTTTT,CASSPGMNTGELFF
.,TRBV2,.,TRBJ1-2,TGTGCCAGCAGTGAAGCTAGGAAGCGCGGCTACACCTTC,CASSEARKRGYTF
.,TRBV27,TRBD1,TRBJ1-1,TGTGCCAGCAGCACAGGGGGCCGGACTGAAGCTTTCTTT,CASSTGGRTEAFF
.,TRBV15,.,TRBJ2-6,TGTGCCACCAGCAGAGATCGGGCGGGGGCCAACGTCCTGACTTTC,CATSRDRAGANVLTF
few,TRBV4-1,TRBD1,TRBJ2-1,TGCGCCAGCAGCCAAGAACAACAGGGGCACAATAATAAGCAGTTCTTC,CASSQEQQGHNNKQFF
few,TRBV10-3,.,TRBJ1-5,TGTGCCGCCCGCGAGGGTGAGGGGAGGCCCCAGCATTTT,CAAREGEGRPQHF
few,TRBV19,TRBD1,TRBJ1-2,TGTGCCAGTACCGACAGGGGAGACTATGGCTACACCTTC,CASTDRGDYGYTF
few,TRBV7-3,.,TRBJ1-2,TGTGCCAGCAGCTTCACCACCCCCCTTGGACAGTCGAGATCCGGTTTGACCTTC,CASSFTTPLGQSRSGLTF
.,TRBV29-1,.,TRBJ2-2,TGCAGCGTGGCCCCGGGACAGAACACCGGGGAGCTGTTTTTT,CSVAPGQNTGELFF
.,TRBV5-6,TRBD2,TRBJ2-1,TGTGCCAGCAGCTTAGGTCTAGCGGAATACAATGAGCAGTTCTTC,CASSLGLAEYNEQFF
.,TRBV6-5,TRBD1,TRBJ1-2,TGTGCCAGCAGTCCAACAGGGGCTTATGGCTACACCTTC,CASSPTGAYGYTF
few,TRBV29-1,.,TRBJ1-5,TGCAGCGTTGGTGGTTATAGCAATCAGCCCCAGCATTTT,CSVGGYSNQPQHF
.,TRBV2,.,TRBJ1-2,TGTGCCAGCAGTGACAGGGGATCCTATGGCTACACCTTC,CASSDRGSYGYTF